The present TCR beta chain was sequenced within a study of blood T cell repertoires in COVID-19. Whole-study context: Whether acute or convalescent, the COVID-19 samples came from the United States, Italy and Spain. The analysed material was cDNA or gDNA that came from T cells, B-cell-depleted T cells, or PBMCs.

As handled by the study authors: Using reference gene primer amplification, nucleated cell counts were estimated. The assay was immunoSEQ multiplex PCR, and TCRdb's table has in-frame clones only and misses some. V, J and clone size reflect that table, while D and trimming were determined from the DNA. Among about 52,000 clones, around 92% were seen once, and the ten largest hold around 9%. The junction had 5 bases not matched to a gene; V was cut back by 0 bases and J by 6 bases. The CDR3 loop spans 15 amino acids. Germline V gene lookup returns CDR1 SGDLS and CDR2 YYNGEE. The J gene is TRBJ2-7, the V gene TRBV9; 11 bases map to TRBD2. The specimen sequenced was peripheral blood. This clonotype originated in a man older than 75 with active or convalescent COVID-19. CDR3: CASSVDGTSGIEQYF. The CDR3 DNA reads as TGTGCCAGCAGCGTAGACGGGACTAGCGGTATCGAGCAGTACTTC. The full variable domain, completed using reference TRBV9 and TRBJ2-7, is DSGVTQTPKHLITATGQRVTLRCSPRSGDLSVYWYQQSLDQGLQFLIQYYNGEERAKGNILERFSAQQFPDLHSELNLSSLELGDSALYFCASSVDGTSGIEQYFGPGTRLTVT.